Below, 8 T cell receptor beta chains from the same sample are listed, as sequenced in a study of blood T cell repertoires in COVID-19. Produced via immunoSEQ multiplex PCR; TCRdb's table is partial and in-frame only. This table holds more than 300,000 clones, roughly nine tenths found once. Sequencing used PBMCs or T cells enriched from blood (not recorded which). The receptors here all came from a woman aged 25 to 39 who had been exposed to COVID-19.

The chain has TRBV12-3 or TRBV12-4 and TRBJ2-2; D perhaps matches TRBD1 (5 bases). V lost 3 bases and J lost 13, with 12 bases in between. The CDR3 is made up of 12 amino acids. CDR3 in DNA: TGTGCCAGCAGTTTTCTACCAGGGTTGCTGTTTTTT. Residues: CASSFLPGLLFF.

CDR3 in amino acids: CASSPQETGTYEQYF. Here the CDR3 DNA reads TGTGCCAGCAGCCCCCAGGAGACAGGGACCTACGAGCAGTACTTC. This chain links TRBV3-1 (or the pseudogene TRBV3-2) with TRBJ2-7; 7 nucleotides match TRBD1. Germline V gene data show CDR1 as LGHDT and CDR2 as YNNKEL (reference sequence). This CDR3 contains 15 residues. V shed 4 bases and J 2 bases; nucleotides not matched to a gene: 8.

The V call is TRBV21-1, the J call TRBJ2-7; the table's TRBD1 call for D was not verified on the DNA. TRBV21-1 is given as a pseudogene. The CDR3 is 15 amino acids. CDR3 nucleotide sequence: TGTGCCAGCAGCAAAATAGGACAGGCTGCCTACGAGCAGTACTTC. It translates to CASSKIGQAAYEQYF.

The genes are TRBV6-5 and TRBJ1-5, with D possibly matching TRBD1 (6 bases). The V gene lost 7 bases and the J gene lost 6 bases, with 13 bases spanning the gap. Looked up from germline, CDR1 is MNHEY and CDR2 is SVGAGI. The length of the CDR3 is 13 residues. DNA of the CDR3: TGTGCCAGCAAATACCGGGACACTCAGCCCCAGCATTTT. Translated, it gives CASKYRDTQPQHF.

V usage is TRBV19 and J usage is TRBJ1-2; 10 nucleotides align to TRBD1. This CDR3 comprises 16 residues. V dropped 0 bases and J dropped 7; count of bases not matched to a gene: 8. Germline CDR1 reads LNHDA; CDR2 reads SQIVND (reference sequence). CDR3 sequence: CASSIDLETGGFGYTF. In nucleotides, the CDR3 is TGTGCCAGTAGTATAGATTTGGAGACAGGGGGCTTTGGCTACACCTTC.

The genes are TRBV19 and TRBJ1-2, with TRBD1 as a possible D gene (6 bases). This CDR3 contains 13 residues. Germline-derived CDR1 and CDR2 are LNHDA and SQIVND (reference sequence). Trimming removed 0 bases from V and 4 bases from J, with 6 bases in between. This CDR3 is CASSIDRGYGYTF. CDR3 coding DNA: TGTGCCAGTAGTATAGACAGGGGCTATGGCTACACCTTC.

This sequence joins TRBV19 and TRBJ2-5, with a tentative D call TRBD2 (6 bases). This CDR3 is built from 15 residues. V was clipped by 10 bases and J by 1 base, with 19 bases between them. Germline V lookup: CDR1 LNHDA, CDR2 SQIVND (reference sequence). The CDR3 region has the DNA TGTGCCACCTCATTGGCCGGGACTTTCCAAGAGACCCAGTACTTC. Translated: CATSLAGTFQETQYF.

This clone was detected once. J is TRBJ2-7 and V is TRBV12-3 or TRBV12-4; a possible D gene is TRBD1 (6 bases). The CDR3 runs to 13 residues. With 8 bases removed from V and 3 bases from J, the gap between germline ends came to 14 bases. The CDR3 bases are TGTGCCAGCGTGGAGGACAGCTTCTACGAGCAGTACTTC. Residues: CASVEDSFYEQYF.